The 5 T cell receptor beta chains listed next were all sequenced from one sample in a study of shared clonotypes between healthy human individuals. Sequenced by immunoSEQ multiplex PCR; TCRdb stores in-frame clones only, minus some. The sample contains 150,000 to 200,000 clones, approximately 61% of which appear only once. The material sequenced was memory CD4+ T cells sorted from blood. Documented subset: CD45RA-negative fraction. The origin of the receptors is a man aged 25-45 years in good health.

This clone was counted between two and nine times. This chain links TRBV9 with TRBJ2-5, with D uncertain. CDR1 and CDR2 (germline): SGDLS, YYNGEE. V dropped 0 bases and J dropped 3 bases, with 6 bases sitting between them. The CDR3 spans 13 residues. DNA for the CDR3: TGTGCCAGCAGCGTAGCGTCCAAAGAGACCCAGTACTTC. Translated: CASSVASKETQYF.

Regarding this clone: An end of the junction does not agree with germline; a read error may underlie this. V is TRBV20-1 and J is TRBJ1-4; D call uncertain. Germline CDR1 DFQATT, CDR2 SNEGSKA (reference sequence). The CDR3 has 11 amino acids. CDR3 coding DNA: TGTAGTGCTAAGAAGGATGAAAAACTGTTTTTT. Amino acid sequence: CSAKKDEKLFF.

This clone was observed a few times. The V gene is TRBV7-9, the J gene TRBJ2-1; 9 nucleotides agree with TRBD2. The CDR3 loop spans 16 amino acids. Germline V gene sequence: CDR1 SEHNR, CDR2 FQNEAQ (reference sequence). The trim removed 1 base at V and 3 bases at J, leaving 4 bases unmatched. CDR3 residues: CASSLGGGRVYNEQFF. Written as DNA, the CDR3 is TGTGCCAGCAGCTTAGGAGGCGGGAGGGTCTACAATGAGCAGTTCTTC.

This clone has just a few counts. A much larger clone lies one base from this, so it may be a read error. At the DNA level, this CDR3 is encoded by other sequences in the same sample as well. The chain carries TRBV29-1 and TRBJ2-1; 7 bases line up with TRBD2. V shed 6 bases and J 8 bases; nucleotides not matched to a gene: 4. The germline V gene has CDR1 SQVTM and CDR2 ANQGSEA. CDR3 length: 11 residues. CDR3 DNA: TGCAGCGTGACTAGCTCGGATGAGCAGTTCTTC. This sequence encodes CSVTSSDEQFF.

The gene calls are TRBV7-9 and TRBJ2-3; 13 nucleotides agree with TRBD2. With V trimmed by 3 bases and J by 2 bases, 11 bases remained unmatched. The CDR3 loop spans 19 amino acids. The germline V gene encodes CDR1 SEHNR and CDR2 FQNEAQ (reference sequence). CDR3 amino acids: CASSFKGTGTSGNTDTQYF. The CDR3 nucleotides are TGTGCCAGCAGCTTTAAAGGGACAGGGACTAGCGGGAACACAGATACGCAGTATTTT. Combining the CDR3 with reference TRBV7-9 and TRBJ2-3 gives the whole variable domain DTGVSQNPRHKITKRGQNVTFRCDPISEHNRLYWYRQTLGQGPEFLTYFQNEAQLEKSRLLSDRFSAERPKGSFSTLEIQRTEQGDSAMYLCASSFKGTGTSGNTDTQYFGPGTRLTVL.